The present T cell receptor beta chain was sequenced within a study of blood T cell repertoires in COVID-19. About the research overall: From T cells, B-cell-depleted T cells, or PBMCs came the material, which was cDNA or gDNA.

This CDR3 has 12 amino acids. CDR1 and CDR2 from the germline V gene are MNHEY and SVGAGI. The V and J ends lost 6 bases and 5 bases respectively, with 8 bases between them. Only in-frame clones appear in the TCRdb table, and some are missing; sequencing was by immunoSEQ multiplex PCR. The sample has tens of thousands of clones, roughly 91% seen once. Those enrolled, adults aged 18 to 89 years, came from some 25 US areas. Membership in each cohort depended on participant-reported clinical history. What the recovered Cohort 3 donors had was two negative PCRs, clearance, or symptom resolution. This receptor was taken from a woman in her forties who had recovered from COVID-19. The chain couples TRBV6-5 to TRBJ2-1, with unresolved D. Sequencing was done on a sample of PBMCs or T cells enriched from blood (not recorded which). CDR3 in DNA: TGTGCCAGCAGCCCCTTTAACAATGAGCAGTTCTTC. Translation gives CASSPFNNEQFF.